This T cell receptor (beta chain) was recorded in a study of blood T cell repertoires in COVID-19. Study details: Sites across the United States, Italy and Spain contributed samples from acute and convalescent COVID-19. Sources were T cells, B-cell-depleted T cells, or PBMCs; the material itself was cDNA or gDNA.

Authors' methods: Reference gene primer amplification gave nucleated cell count estimates. Here immunoSEQ multiplex PCR was the method, and the copy in TCRdb shows in-frame clones only, minus some. V and J calls and clone size are as listed in that table; D and trimming were resolved from the DNA. The sample contains 150,000 or so clones, about 89% of which appear only once. Seattle patients were enrolled during active infection and followed longitudinally. The sequence derives from a woman in her sixties or seventies with COVID-19, enrolled during active disease. The sequenced material came from peripheral blood.

In DNA form, the CDR3 reads TGTGCCTGGAGTGTAGGGGGACAGGGTTATGAAAAACTGTTTTTT. Its protein is CAWSVGGQGYEKLFF. V gene TRBV30 combines with J gene TRBJ1-4; 9 positions agree with TRBD1. The germline CDR1 and CDR2 sequences are GTSNPN and SVGIG (reference sequence). This CDR3 has 15 amino acids. V shed 0 bases and J 6 bases; nucleotides not matched to a gene: 5.